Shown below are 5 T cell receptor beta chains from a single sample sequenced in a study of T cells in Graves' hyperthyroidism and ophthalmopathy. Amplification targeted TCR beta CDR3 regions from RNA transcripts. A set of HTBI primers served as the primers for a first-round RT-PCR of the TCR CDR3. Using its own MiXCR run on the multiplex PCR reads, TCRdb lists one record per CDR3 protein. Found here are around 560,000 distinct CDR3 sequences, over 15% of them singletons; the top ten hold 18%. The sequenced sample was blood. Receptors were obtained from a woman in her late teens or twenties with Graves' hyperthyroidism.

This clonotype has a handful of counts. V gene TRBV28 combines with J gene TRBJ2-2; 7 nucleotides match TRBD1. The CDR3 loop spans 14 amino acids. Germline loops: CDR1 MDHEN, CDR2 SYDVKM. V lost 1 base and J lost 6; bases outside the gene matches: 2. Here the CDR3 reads CASSLSTGPGELFF. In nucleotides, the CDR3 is TGTGCCAGCAGTTTATCGACAGGGCCCGGGGAGCTGTTTTTT.

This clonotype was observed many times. In DNA form, the CDR3 reads TGTGCCAGCACCCTGCTAGGACTAGCGGGAGGTTTAAGCCAAAACATTCAGTACTTC. Its translation is CASTLLGLAGGLSQNIQYF. This rearrangement joins TRBV25-1 to TRBJ2-4, with 14 bases aligning to TRBD2. After removal of 7 bases from V and 5 bases from J, the junction contained 16 bases not matched to a gene. Germline CDR1 and CDR2: MGHDK and SYGVNS. This CDR3 comprises 19 residues. Full variable domain (missing parts from reference TRBV25-1 and TRBJ2-4): EADIYQTPRYLVIGTGKKITLECSQTMGHDKMYWYQQDPGMELHLIHYSYGVNSTEKGDLSSESTVSRIRTEHFPLTLESARPSHTSQYLCASTLLGLAGGLSQNIQYFGAGTRLSVL.

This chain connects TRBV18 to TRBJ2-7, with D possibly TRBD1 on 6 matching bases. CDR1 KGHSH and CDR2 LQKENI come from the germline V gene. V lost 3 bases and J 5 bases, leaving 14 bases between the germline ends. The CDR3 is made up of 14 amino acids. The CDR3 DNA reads TGTGCCAGCTCACCTACAGGGAACATCAACGAGCAGTACTTC. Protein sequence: CASSPTGNINEQYF.

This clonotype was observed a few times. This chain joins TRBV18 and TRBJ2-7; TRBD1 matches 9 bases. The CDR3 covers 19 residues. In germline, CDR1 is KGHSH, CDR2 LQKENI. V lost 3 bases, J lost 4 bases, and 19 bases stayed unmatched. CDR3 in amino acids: CASSPTLLMMGTGFYEQYF. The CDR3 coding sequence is TGTGCCAGCTCACCTACGCTACTCATGATGGGGACAGGGTTTTACGAGCAGTACTTC.

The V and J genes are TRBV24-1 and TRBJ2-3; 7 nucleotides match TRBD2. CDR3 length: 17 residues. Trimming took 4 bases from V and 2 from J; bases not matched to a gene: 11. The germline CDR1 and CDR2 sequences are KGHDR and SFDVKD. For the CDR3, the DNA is TGTGCCACCAGTGACGCTGGCGCTAGCGGATACACAGATACGCAGTATTTT. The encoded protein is CATSDAGASGYTDTQYF.